The subject of this entry is one T cell receptor beta chain. As yet, its antigen is unknown. In the same sample, other DNA sequences code for this CDR3. This record comes from a study of shared clonotypes between healthy human individuals. Overall study: Each donor had three CD4 naive, three CD4 memory, two CD8 naive and one CD8 memory plate. Notes on the study in general: Among the subsets, naive ones generally showed larger estimated richness than memory ones. A handful of donors showed sharing of 4.5% to 6% of naive CD4 clonotypes.

It was CD45RO-negative cells, positively selected for CCR7, that made up naive CD8 cells, with terminally differentiated effector memory CD45RA+ cells excluded. Germline-derived CDR1 and CDR2 are SGDLS and YYNGEE. The CDR3 is 14 residues long. The V end was cut by 0 bases, the J end by 0 bases, with 6 bases between. Generated by immunoSEQ multiplex PCR, the TCRdb table keeps only in-frame clones and is missing some. The sample contains approximately 2,200,000 clones, roughly 91% of which appear only once. The sequence was obtained from a man aged 18 to 30 in good health. Some clones in this sample may be carry-over from other donors' samples. The sequenced sample was naive CD8+ T cells from PBMCs. The V and J genes are TRBV9 and TRBJ1-2; D remains unclear. The CDR3 sequence is CASSVATANYGYTF. In DNA, the CDR3 is TGTGCCAGCAGCGTAGCAACGGCTAACTATGGCTACACCTTC.